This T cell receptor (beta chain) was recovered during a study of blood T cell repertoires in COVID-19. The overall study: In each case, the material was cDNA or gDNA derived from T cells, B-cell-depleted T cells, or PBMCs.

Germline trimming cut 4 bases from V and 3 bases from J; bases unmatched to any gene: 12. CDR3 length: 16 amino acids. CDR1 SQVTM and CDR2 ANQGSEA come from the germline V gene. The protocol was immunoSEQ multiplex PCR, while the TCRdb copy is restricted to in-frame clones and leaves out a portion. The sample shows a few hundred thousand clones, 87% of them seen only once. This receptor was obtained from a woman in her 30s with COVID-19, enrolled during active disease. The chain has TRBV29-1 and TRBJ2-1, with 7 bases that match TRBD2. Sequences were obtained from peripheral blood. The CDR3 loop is CSVVPLTREGYNEQFF. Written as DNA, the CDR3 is TGCAGCGTTGTTCCCCTTACGAGGGAGGGCTACAATGAGCAGTTCTTC.